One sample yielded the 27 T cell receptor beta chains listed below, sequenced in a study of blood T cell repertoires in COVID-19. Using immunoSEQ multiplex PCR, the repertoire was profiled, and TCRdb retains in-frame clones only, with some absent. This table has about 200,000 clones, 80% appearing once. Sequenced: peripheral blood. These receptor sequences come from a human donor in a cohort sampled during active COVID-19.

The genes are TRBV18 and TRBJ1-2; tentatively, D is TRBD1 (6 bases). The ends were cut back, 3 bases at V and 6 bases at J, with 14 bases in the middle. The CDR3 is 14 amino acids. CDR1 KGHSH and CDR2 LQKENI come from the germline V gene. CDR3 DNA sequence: TGTGCCAGCTCACCTTTACAGGGCTCGGATGGCTACACCTTC. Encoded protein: CASSPLQGSDGYTF.

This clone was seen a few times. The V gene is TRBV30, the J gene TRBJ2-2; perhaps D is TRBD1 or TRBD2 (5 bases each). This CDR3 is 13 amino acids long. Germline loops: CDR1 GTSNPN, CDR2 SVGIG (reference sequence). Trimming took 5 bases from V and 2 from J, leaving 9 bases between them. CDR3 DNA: TGTGCCTGGGGGACGGGAAACACCGGGGAGCTGTTTTTT. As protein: CAWGTGNTGELFF.

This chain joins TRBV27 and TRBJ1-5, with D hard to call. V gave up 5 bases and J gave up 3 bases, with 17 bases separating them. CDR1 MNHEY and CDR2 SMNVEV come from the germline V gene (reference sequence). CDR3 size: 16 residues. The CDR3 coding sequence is TGTGCCAGCAGTCAAGAGGTCCCGGCTCTCAATCAGCCCCAGCATTTT. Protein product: CASSQEVPALNQPQHF.

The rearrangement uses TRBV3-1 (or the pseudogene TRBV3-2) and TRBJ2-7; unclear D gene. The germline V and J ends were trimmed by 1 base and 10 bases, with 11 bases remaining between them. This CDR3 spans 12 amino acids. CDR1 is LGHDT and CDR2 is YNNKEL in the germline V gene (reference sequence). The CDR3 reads CASSQGVAVQYF. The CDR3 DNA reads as TGTGCCAGCAGCCAAGGTGTGGCCGTCCAGTACTTC.

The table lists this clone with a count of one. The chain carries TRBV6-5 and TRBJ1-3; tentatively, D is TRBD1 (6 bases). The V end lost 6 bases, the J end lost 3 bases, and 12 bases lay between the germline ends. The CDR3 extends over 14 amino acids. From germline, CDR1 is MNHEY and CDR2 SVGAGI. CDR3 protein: CASRTGLDGNTIYF. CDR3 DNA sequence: TGTGCCAGCAGGACAGGTTTGGATGGAAACACCATATATTTT.

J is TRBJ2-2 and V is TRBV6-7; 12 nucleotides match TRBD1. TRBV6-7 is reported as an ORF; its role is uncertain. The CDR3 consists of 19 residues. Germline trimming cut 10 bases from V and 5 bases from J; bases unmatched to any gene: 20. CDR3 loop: CATHRWGQGADNGTGELFF. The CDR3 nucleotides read TGTGCCACGCACCGTTGGGGACAGGGGGCGGATAATGGGACCGGGGAGCTGTTTTTT.

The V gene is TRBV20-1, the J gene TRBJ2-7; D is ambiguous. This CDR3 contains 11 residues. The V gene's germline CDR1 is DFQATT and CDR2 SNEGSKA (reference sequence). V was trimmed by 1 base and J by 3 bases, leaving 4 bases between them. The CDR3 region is CSARVNYEQYF. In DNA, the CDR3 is TGCAGTGCTAGAGTTAACTACGAGCAGTACTTC.

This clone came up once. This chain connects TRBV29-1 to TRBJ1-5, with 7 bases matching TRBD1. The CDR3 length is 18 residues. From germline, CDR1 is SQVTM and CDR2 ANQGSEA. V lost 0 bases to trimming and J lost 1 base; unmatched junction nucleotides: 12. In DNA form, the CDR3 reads TGCAGCGTTGAAGATCCTACAGGGGCCCCCTCAAGCAATCAGCCCCAGCATTTT. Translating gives CSVEDPTGAPSSNQPQHF.

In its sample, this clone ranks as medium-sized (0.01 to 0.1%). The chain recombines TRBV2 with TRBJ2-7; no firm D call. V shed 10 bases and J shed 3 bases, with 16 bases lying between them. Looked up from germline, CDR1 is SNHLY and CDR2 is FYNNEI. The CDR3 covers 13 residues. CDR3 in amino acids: CATRLKILYEQYF. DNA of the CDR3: TGTGCCACCCGACTTAAGATCCTCTACGAGCAGTACTTC.

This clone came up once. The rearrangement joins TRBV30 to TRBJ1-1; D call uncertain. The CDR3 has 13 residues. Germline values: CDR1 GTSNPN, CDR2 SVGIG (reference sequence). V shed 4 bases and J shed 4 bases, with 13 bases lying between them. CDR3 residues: CAWILNAGTEAFF. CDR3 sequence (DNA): TGTGCCTGGATTTTGAACGCGGGCACTGAAGCTTTCTTT.

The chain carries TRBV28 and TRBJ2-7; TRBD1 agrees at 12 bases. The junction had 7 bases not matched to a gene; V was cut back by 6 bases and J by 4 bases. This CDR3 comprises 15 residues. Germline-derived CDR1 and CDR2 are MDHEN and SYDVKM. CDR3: CASSRGQGARYEQYF. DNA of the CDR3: TGTGCCAGCAGCCGGGGACAGGGGGCGCGGTACGAGCAGTACTTC. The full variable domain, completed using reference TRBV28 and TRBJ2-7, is DVKVTQSSRYLVKRTGEKVFLECVQDMDHENMFWYRQDPGLGLRLIYFSYDVKMKEKGDIPEGYSVSREKKERFSLILESASTNQTSMYLCASSRGQGARYEQYFGPGTRLTVT.

The CDR3 bases are TGTGCCAGCAGCGTAGGACTAGGCCACACCGGGGAGCTGTTTTTT. Translation: CASSVGLGHTGELFF. V usage is TRBV9 and J usage is TRBJ2-2; perhaps TRBD2 as D (6 bases). V was clipped by 0 bases and J by 3 bases, with 9 bases between them. CDR1 and CDR2 (germline): SGDLS, YYNGEE. CDR3 size: 15 residues. Using reference TRBV9 and TRBJ2-2 for the parts outside the CDR3, the full variable domain is DSGVTQTPKHLITATGQRVTLRCSPRSGDLSVYWYQQSLDQGLQFLIQYYNGEERAKGNILERFSAQQFPDLHSELNLSSLELGDSALYFCASSVGLGHTGELFFGEGSRLTVL.

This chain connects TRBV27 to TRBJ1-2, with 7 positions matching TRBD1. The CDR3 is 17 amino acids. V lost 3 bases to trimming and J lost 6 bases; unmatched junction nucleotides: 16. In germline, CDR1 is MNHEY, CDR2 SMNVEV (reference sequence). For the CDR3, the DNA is TGTGCCAGCAGTTTCCCACCCCAAGTAACAGGGGAGGATGGCTACACCTTC. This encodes CASSFPPQVTGEDGYTF.

The CDR3 DNA reads as TGTGCCAGCAGCTTGGCCCCCGGGGAGTACGAGCAGTACTTC. It is translated as CASSLAPGEYEQYF. This chain connects TRBV5-4 to TRBJ2-7; tentatively, D is TRBD2 (5 bases). This CDR3 is built from 14 residues. CDR1 is SGHNT and CDR2 is YYREEE in the germline V gene (reference sequence). V lost 0 bases to trimming and J lost 4 bases, with 11 bases between them.

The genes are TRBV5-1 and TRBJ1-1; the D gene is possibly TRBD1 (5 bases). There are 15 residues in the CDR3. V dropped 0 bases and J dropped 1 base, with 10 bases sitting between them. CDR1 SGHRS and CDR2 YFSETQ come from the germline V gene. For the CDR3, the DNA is TGCGCCAGCAGCTTGGATACAGGAGCGAACACTGAAGCTTTCTTT. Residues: CASSLDTGANTEAFF.

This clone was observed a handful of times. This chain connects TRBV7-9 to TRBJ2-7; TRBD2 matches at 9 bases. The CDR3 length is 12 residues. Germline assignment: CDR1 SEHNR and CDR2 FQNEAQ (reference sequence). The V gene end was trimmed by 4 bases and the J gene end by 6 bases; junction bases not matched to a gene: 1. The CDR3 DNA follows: TGTGCCAGCAGCTCACTAGCGGGCGAGCAGTACTTC. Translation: CASSSLAGEQYF.

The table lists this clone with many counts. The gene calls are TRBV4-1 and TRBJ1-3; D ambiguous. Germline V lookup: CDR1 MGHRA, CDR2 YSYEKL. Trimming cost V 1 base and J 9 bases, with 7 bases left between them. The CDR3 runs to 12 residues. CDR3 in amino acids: CASSQGRGTIYF. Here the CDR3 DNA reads TGCGCCAGCAGCCAAGGGCGGGGCACCATATATTTT.

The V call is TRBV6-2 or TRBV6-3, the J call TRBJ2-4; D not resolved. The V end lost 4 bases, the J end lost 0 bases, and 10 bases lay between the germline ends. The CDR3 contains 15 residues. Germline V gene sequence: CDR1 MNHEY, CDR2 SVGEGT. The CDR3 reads CASSSLALAKNIQYF. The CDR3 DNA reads TGTGCCAGCAGTTCGCTGGCCCTAGCCAAAAACATTCAGTACTTC.

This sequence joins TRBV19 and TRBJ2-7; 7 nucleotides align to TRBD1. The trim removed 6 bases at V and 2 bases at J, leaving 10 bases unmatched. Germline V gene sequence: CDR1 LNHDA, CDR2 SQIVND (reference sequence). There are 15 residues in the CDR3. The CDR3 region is CASRLGQVPTYEQYF. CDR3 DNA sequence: TGTGCCAGTAGACTCGGACAGGTGCCGACCTACGAGCAGTACTTC.

The CDR3 here is CASTIGRVNTEAFF. In nucleotides, the CDR3 is TGTGCCAGCACCATTGGGAGGGTGAACACTGAAGCTTTCTTT. The V gene is TRBV6-6, the J gene TRBJ1-1; D gene ambiguous. This CDR3 comprises 14 residues. V lost 7 bases and J lost 0, with 12 bases in between. Germline lookup yields CDR1 MNHNY and CDR2 SVGAGI (reference sequence).

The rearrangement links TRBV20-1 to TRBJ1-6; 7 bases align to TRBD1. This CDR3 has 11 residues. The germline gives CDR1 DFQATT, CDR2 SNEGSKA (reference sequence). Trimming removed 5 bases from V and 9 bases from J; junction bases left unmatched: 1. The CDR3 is CSAYRGSPLHF. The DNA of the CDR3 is TGCAGTGCTTACAGGGGTTCACCCCTCCACTTT.

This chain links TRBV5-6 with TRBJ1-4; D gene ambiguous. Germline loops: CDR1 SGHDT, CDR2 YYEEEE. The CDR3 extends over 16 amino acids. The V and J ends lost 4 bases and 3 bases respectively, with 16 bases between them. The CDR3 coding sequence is TGTGCCAGCAGCAGGCGGCAAGGAGCGGCTAATGAAAAACTGTTTTTT. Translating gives CASSRRQGAANEKLFF.

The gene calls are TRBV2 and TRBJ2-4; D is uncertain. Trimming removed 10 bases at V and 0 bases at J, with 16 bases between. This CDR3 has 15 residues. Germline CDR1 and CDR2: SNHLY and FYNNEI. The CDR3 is CATTPSLLAKNIQYF. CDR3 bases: TGTGCCACCACTCCGTCGCTTCTAGCCAAAAACATTCAGTACTTC.

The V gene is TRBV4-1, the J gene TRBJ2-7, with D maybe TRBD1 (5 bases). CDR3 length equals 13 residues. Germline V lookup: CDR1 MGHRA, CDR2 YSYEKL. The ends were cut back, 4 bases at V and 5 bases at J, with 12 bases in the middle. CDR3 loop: CASSRQMWDEQYF. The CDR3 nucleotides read TGCGCCAGCAGCCGACAGATGTGGGACGAGCAGTACTTC.

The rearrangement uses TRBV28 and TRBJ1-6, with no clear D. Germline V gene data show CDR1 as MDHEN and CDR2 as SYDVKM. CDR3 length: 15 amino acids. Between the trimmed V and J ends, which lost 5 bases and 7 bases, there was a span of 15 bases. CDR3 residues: CASSMFQAQNSPLHF. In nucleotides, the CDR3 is TGTGCCAGCAGTATGTTCCAGGCCCAGAATTCACCCCTCCACTTT.

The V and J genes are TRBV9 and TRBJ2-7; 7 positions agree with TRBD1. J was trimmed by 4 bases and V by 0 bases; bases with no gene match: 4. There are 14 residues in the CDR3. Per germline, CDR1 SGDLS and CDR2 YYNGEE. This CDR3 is CASSVAGQPYEQYF. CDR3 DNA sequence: TGTGCCAGCAGCGTAGCGGGACAGCCGTACGAGCAGTACTTC.

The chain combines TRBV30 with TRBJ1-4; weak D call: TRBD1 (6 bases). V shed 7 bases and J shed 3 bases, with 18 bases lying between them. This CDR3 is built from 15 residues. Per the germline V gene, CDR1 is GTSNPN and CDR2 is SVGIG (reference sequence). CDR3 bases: TGTGCCTCGAACCCAAAGGGACAACCTAATGAAAAACTGTTTTTT. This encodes CASNPKGQPNEKLFF.